The clone carrying this TCR beta chain was seen a few times. This table comes from immunoSEQ multiplex PCR, and its TCRdb copy is limited to in-frame clones, with some not included. The data show approximately 190,000 clones, with less than 90% seen just once and under 4% held by the top ten. This entry comes from a study of blood T cell repertoires in COVID-19. CDR3 length: 14 amino acids. The germline V and J ends were trimmed by 3 bases and 5 bases, with 14 bases remaining between them. The germline V gene encodes CDR1 WSHSY and CDR2 SAAADI. The rearrangement uses TRBV10-2 and TRBJ2-7; D is possibly TRBD1 (6 bases). The sequenced sample was PBMCs or T cells enriched from blood (not recorded which). This receptor was identified in a woman in her 30s who had been exposed to COVID-19. This chain's CDR3 is CASSDEPGHDEQYF. CDR3 DNA: TGCGCCAGCAGTGACGAGCCGGGACATGACGAGCAGTACTTC.